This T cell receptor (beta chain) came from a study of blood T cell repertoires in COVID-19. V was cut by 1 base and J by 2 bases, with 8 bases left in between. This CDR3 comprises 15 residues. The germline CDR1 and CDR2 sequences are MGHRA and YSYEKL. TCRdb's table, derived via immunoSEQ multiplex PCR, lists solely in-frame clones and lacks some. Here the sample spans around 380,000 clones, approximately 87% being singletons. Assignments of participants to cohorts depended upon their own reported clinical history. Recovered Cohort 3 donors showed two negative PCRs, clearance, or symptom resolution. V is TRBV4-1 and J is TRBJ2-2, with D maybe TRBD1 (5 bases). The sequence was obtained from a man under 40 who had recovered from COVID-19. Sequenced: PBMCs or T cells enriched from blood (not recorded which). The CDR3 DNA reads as TGCGCCAGCAGCCAAGTAGGGGTTAACACCGGGGAGCTGTTTTTT. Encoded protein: CASSQVGVNTGELFF.